Reported below is one T cell receptor beta chain. This receptor's antigen is unknown. No clone much larger than this one lies a single base away; base qualities are absent. This sample was taken from a study of cytomegalovirus exposure and HLA in healthy donors (dated by TCRdb to about 2017). At the level of the whole study: An earlier analysis of approximately 590 of the donors reported 250 to 350 Gb of sequence data and some 100 million unique TCR beta sequences from 150 million to 200 million T cells. Roughly 300 gigabases of sequencing data and roughly 90 million unique TCR sequences were included in an early release covering under 650 HLA-typed donors. Of the 300 to 400 genotyped donors, 81% fell in the genetic ancestry cluster associated with self-reported Caucasian donors. The study aimed to test whether signatures of past pathogen exposure could be identified by cataloging public T cell receptors. The study used immunosequencing to profile the T cell repertoires of approximately 650 subjects and linked those repertoires to cytomegalovirus serostatus. Along with the approximately 700-subject first cohort, a separate validation cohort of over a hundred different subjects was used. High-throughput TCR immunosequencing, statistical association of individual TCRs with disease status, and machine learning were combined to predict cytomegalovirus infection status. A later analysis re-analyzed previously published TCR beta repertoires from roughly 690 donors and added high-resolution HLA genotyping to study TCR occurrence patterns. The later analysis used no new phenotypic data to find candidate immune exposures, relying instead on TCR beta sequences and their occurrence across donors. An earlier analysis of 587 of the donors used high-throughput TCR beta sequencing to judge whether each TCR beta V gene segment behaved as functional or pseudogenic. Donor age, sex, ethnicity and CMV serostatus were compiled alongside the repertoire data. A later genetic analysis took genome-wide SNP genotypes for about three fifths of the roughly 700 donors and used that subset as a discovery cohort. Every repertoire in the discovery cohort had been generated on one and the same sequencing platform. Class I and class II HLA loci were covered by the typing at four-digit resolution. Typing coverage varied by locus: 629-630 donors for A, B, C, DRB1 and DQB1; 522 for DQA1; about 600 for DPA1; roughly 450 for DPB1. About five DR-DQ haplotypes were treated as single units for association and clustering because of strong linkage in the cohort. Across some 400 genotyped donors of the cohort, an average of approximately 220,000 unique TCR beta nucleotide sequences per donor were sequenced, and around 20% of those sequences were non-productive.

Findings and caveats that apply to the study as a whole: The 87-base-pair reads could not distinguish some IMGT-functional V segments, including TRBV6-2 and TRBV6-3, so those segments were excluded. Specific HLA alleles were associated with 15,000 to 20,000 TCR beta sequences at a false discovery rate of 0.05 in a later analysis. Roughly uniform sequencing depth across donors was assumed in presence/absence analyses, although this assumption may not hold. The sequencing pipeline was judged likely to have produced a cluster of highly shared sequence variants as a technical artifact. In this cohort, only TCR beta chains were sequenced, and detectable features were limited by the absence of alpha or paired-chain data. Because counts were too low, about 18 rarely observed V segments, including chromosome 9 orphons, were excluded from the earlier analysis of fewer than 650 of the donors. When HLA alleles, especially DR and DQ, strongly co-occurred, attributing TCR associations to individual alleles was difficult. A later genetic analysis reported fewer N-insertions in productive TCRs among donors in an Asian-associated ancestry cluster than the roughly 700-donor mean. A later analysis reported that several top co-occurrence clusters appeared linked to parvovirus B19, influenza, CMV and Epstein-Barr virus. A few of the identified cytomegalovirus-associated TCR beta chains were confirmed in vitro to be specific for cytomegalovirus antigens. A later analysis found that HLA-associated TCR beta chains were more clonally expanded and had lower generation probabilities than equally common non-associated chains. Broadly in line with IMGT annotations, most TCR beta V segments showed up in productive rearrangements about 87% or about 30% of the time in an earlier analysis of around 550 of the donors. The only immune exposure information available for the cohort was CMV serostatus. Correlated functional status among segregating V segments might reflect linkage disequilibrium, but an unknown experimental factor could not be ruled out. Because HLA typing was missing for some donors at each locus, association tests included only the typed subset. While some public TCRs were present in many individuals, most TCR sequences turned up only very rarely across donors. In a later analysis, most CMV-associated TCR beta chains were found to appear HLA-restricted, with HLA associations seemingly driven largely by CMV exposure. In the study, about 150 TCR beta chains were listed as associated with cytomegalovirus. An association between a missense DCLRE1C variant and V-gene and J-gene trimming of TCR beta chains was found in a later genetic analysis and replicated in an independent cohort. A further reported finding was that TCR beta sequences accurately predicted the HLA-A and HLA-B alleles for most subjects in the first cohort. In a later analysis, TCR association rates were found to vary across HLA loci, with the most associated TCRs seen for DRB1 alleles and the fewest for HLA-C alleles. In both the original and validation cohorts, the classifier was reported to diagnose cytomegalovirus status with high specificity and sensitivity. The authors suggested that the approach could potentially be generalized to other disease states and immunological phenotypes.

The junction carries 24 bases between V and J, which are trimmed by 2 bases and 4 bases respectively. Inclusive of the bounding cysteine and phenylalanine, the CDR3 is 20 residues long. This entry keeps only the CDR3 DNA: 60 bases, framed from base 1. The germline V gene sets CDR1 to MGHRA and CDR2 to YSYEKL. Libraries were prepared through the immunoSEQ multiplex PCR assay. For the multiplex PCR, a mixture combining 60 forward primers for TCR Vbeta segments and 13 reverse primers for TCR Jbeta segments was used. Amplification of the CDR3 region of rearranged TCR beta genes was performed with a multiplex PCR assay on genomic DNA. Amplified TCR beta libraries were sequenced as 87-base-pair reads on the Illumina HiSeq System. The paper's processing steps were these. A later analysis tallied about 77 million unique TCR beta chains across the 600 to 700 repertoires, and about 10 million of those chains were shared by two or more donors. To remove PCR and sequencing errors, raw reads were error-corrected and collapsed into unique sequences using a nearest-neighbor algorithm that merged closely related sequences. CDR3 sequences were aligned to IMGT reference sequences to assign V, D and J gene segments. For a sequence to be retained, a match of at least six nucleotides was required to both a V gene segment and a J gene segment. Rearrangements were classified as productive when the CDR3 lacked stop codons and remained in frame with V and J, and all other rearrangements were classified as non-productive. CDR3 was defined according to IMGT convention as the region running from the second conserved V-encoded cysteine to the conserved J-encoded phenylalanine. Sequences without an unambiguous match to a single V gene segment were excluded from the earlier analysis of 450 to 650 of the donors. In an earlier analysis of approximately 500 of the donors, a V segment was called functional when productive rearrangements were above 56.7%, and segregating when the standard deviation between donors exceeded 5%. To diagnose cytomegalovirus status from the catalog of TCR beta chain sequences, a statistical classification framework was built. V and J gene assignment, in a later analysis, came from comparing TCR nucleotide sequences with IMGT/GENE-DB human TR gene sequences. Using the TCRdist pipeline, a later analysis assigned CDR3 sequences along with most-parsimonious VDJ recombination scenarios. In a later analysis, each TCR beta chain was defined by its CDR3 amino acid sequence together with its V-gene family, and reads without a unique V-gene family were excluded. As a way to deal with suspected cross-contamination and a sequencing artifact, a later analysis dropped nearly 600 nucleotide sequences that were highly shared and had low generation probability. In a later analysis, a clonal expansion index for each public chain was calculated from normalized within-repertoire ranks of inferred template counts. In a later analysis, generation probabilities were computed using a VDJ recombination model fitted to out-of-frame rearrangements, and the results were checked against IGoR. Hypergeometric tests were used in a later analysis to score TCR-TCR, TCR-HLA and TCR-CMV co-occurrence, with a repertoire-size bias correction applied to the TCR pairs. In a later analysis, false discovery rates were estimated by permuting HLA or CMV assignments 20 times. A later analysis grouped co-occurring TCRs with DBSCAN, adding TCRdist sequence similarity when clustering within HLA-allele-positive subsets. Repertoires with fewer than 30,000 or more than 120,000 public chains were left out of co-occurrence clustering, as were four to six repertoires with anomalous nucleotide sharing. The clones in this table, taken by TCRdb from immuneACCESS, are in-frame only. Not every clone is retained; where verified, under half of the shortfall comes from an unresolved V gene, and the cause of the rest is unknown. V and J calls and clone size come straight from that table; D and trimming were deduced from the DNA. The sample table contains around 150,000 clones; only one count was recorded for 80% to 90% of them. The top ten constitute around 1.8% of the sample.

The cohort comprised some 700 healthy bone marrow donors. All cohort members were sampled while nominally healthy, although unrecorded immune exposures were likely present. The donor tested CMV seronegative, placing the donor among the roughly 400 seronegative members of the cohort. Every donor gave a peripheral blood sample, and the peripheral blood mononuclear cells from that sample were used for TCR beta sequencing. Genomic DNA was extracted from the blood cell samples with the Qiagen DNeasy Blood Extraction Kit. Sequenced sample: PBMCs. The chain is encoded by TRBV4-1 joined to TRBJ2-6; TRBD2 is a weak D gene call, 7 bases matching. The sequence derives from a woman between 18 and 30 years old in good health and CMV-seronegative. The CDR3 region reads CASSQPARTEGGWGANVLTF. At the DNA level, the sequence is TGCGCCAGCAGCCAACCCGCCCGGACAGAGGGGGGGTGGGGGGCCAACGTCCTGACTTTC.